The next 21 T cell receptor beta chains were all read from a single sample in a study of T cell responses to AZD1222 COVID-19 vaccine. Only in-frame clones appear in the TCRdb table, and some are missing; sequencing was by immunoSEQ multiplex PCR. Among under 130,000 clones, about 88% were seen once, and the ten largest hold about 9.1%. Sequencing was performed on peripheral blood, taken on day 0 of AZD1222 vaccination. These receptors were collected from an adult in good health.

This chain joins TRBV7-8 and TRBJ2-1, with 11 nucleotides matching TRBD2. V was pared by 1 base and J by 0 bases, with 2 bases of the junction left unmatched. Looked up from germline, CDR1 is SGHVS and CDR2 is FQNEAQ. The CDR3 is 17 amino acids. CDR3 protein: CASSLVGTSGSYNEQFF. CDR3 nucleotide sequence: TGTGCCAGCAGCTTAGTCGGGACTAGCGGCTCCTACAATGAGCAGTTCTTC.

As for this clone: The identical CDR3 is also encoded by other nucleotide sequences in the sample. The genes are TRBV28 and TRBJ1-5; D call uncertain. Germline CDR1 is MDHEN and CDR2 is SYDVKM. This CDR3 comprises 12 residues. The germline V and J ends were trimmed by 6 bases and 1 base, with 4 bases remaining between them. CDR3 region: CASRGSNQPQHF. The CDR3 DNA sequence: TGTGCCAGCAGGGGAAGCAATCAGCCCCAGCATTTT.

This chain joins TRBV27 and TRBJ1-6, with TRBD1 matching over 7 bases. Unmatched junction bases numbered 4, after V lost 7 bases and J lost 4 bases. This CDR3 spans 14 amino acids. Germline loops: CDR1 MNHEY, CDR2 SMNVEV (reference sequence). This CDR3 reads CASTPGQYNSPLHF. In DNA form, the CDR3 reads TGTGCCAGCACTCCGGGACAGTATAATTCACCCCTCCACTTT.

The gene calls are TRBV28 and TRBJ1-1; 7 positions agree with TRBD1. This CDR3 has 14 amino acids. V lost 6 bases and J lost 1; bases outside the gene matches: 5. Germline values: CDR1 MDHEN, CDR2 SYDVKM. The CDR3 protein is CASRAGTENTEAFF. CDR3 in DNA: TGTGCCAGCAGAGCCGGGACAGAGAACACTGAAGCTTTCTTT.

The rearrangement joins TRBV5-1 to TRBJ1-6, with D possibly being TRBD1 (5 bases). The germline V gene has CDR1 SGHRS and CDR2 YFSETQ. The CDR3 is made up of 14 amino acids. V was pared by 0 bases and J by 13 bases, with 14 bases between. CDR3 nucleotides: TGCGCCAGCAGCTTGGTAGGGGAACGGAACCCCCTCCACTTT. Translated: CASSLVGERNPLHF.

V gene TRBV11-2 combines with J gene TRBJ2-2, with 10 bases lining up with TRBD2. With 11 bases clipped from V and 5 bases from J, the junction kept 5 bases outside the gene matches. CDR1 is SGHAT and CDR2 is FQNNGV in the germline V gene. The CDR3 loop spans 13 amino acids. The chain's CDR3 is CASSGSRTGELFF. The CDR3 region has the DNA TGTGCCTCTAGCGGGAGCAGGACCGGGGAGCTGTTTTTT.

The chain is built from TRBV5-1 and TRBJ1-4, with D unresolved. The CDR3 contains 15 residues. Germline V gene data show CDR1 as SGHRS and CDR2 as YFSETQ. V shed 0 bases and J shed 0 bases, with 6 bases lying between them. The CDR3 reads CASSLADPTNEKLFF. DNA for the CDR3: TGCGCCAGCAGCTTGGCGGACCCAACTAATGAAAAACTGTTTTTT. The full variable domain, rest sourced from reference TRBV5-1 and TRBJ1-4, is KAGVTQTPRYLIKTRGQQVTLSCSPISGHRSVSWYQQTPGQGLQFLFEYFSETQRNKGNFPGRFSGRQFSNSRSEMNVSTLELGDSALYLCASSLADPTNEKLFFGSGTQLSVL.

V gene TRBV5-4 combines with J gene TRBJ2-5; the D is unclear. V was shortened by 1 base and J by 5 bases, with 12 bases between the two germline ends. CDR1 is SGHNT and CDR2 is YYREEE in the germline V gene (reference sequence). This CDR3 comprises 14 residues. CDR3 loop: CASSLWLGGETQYF. The CDR3 DNA reads TGTGCCAGCAGCTTGTGGCTCGGTGGCGAGACCCAGTACTTC. The entire variable domain, with the rest obtained from reference TRBV5-4 and TRBJ2-5, is as follows: ETGVTQSPTHLIKTRGQQVTLRCSSQSGHNTVSWYQQALGQGPQFIFQYYREEENGRGNFPPRFSGLQFPNYSSELNVNALELDDSALYLCASSLWLGGETQYFGPGTRLLVL.

The chain employs TRBV14 and TRBJ2-7, with TRBD1 matching over 8 bases. In germline, CDR1 is SGHDN, CDR2 FVKESK. Germline trimming cut 4 bases from V and 3 bases from J; bases unmatched to any gene: 2. There are 13 residues in the CDR3. CDR3 nucleotides: TGTGCCAGCAGCCGGACAGGGAACTACGAGCAGTACTTC. Its translation: CASSRTGNYEQYF.

The J gene is TRBJ1-2, the V gene TRBV4-2, with 10 bases fitting TRBD1. The CDR3 sequence is 14 residues long. Germline CDR1 is LGHNA and CDR2 is YNFKEQ. V dropped 5 bases and J dropped 6; count of bases not matched to a gene: 6. The CDR3 DNA reads as TGTGCCAGCAGCTCTCCCGGGACAGGGGATGGCTACACCTTC. Its protein is CASSSPGTGDGYTF.

This rearrangement joins TRBV6-5 to TRBJ2-3; no reliable D call. V lost 8 bases and J lost 4, with 19 bases in between. The germline gives CDR1 MNHEY, CDR2 SVGAGI. The CDR3 covers 15 residues. Here the CDR3 reads CASAFFRVQADTQYF. The CDR3 DNA follows: TGTGCCAGCGCGTTTTTTAGGGTCCAAGCAGATACGCAGTATTTT.

The J gene is TRBJ2-7, the V gene TRBV7-3, with TRBD2 matching over 7 bases. With V trimmed by 6 bases and J by 4 bases, 12 bases remained unmatched. The length of the CDR3 is 15 residues. Germline V CDR1 and CDR2: SGHTA, FQGTGA. The CDR3 sequence: CASSSKAGVQYEQYF. The CDR3 DNA reads as TGTGCCAGCAGTTCCAAGGCGGGAGTTCAGTACGAGCAGTACTTC.

The chain couples TRBV2 to TRBJ2-2, with 10 bases matching TRBD2. V trimming: 1 base; J trimming: 8 bases; junction bases outside the gene matches: 7. CDR1 SNHLY and CDR2 FYNNEI come from the germline V gene. This CDR3 spans 16 amino acids. The CDR3: CASSEVSGRASGELFF. CDR3 bases: TGTGCCAGCAGTGAAGTAAGCGGGAGGGCCTCGGGGGAGCTGTTTTTT.

V is TRBV9 and J is TRBJ2-1; possibly TRBD2 for D (6 bases). The CDR3 extends over 15 amino acids. The V end lost 1 base, the J end lost 7 bases, and 15 bases lay between the germline ends. Germline V gene data show CDR1 as SGDLS and CDR2 as YYNGEE. The CDR3 loop is CASSVLIGSGNEQFF. In DNA form, the CDR3 reads TGTGCCAGCAGCGTATTGATCGGGAGTGGTAATGAGCAGTTCTTC. Using reference TRBV9 and TRBJ2-1 for the parts outside the CDR3, the full variable domain is DSGVTQTPKHLITATGQRVTLRCSPRSGDLSVYWYQQSLDQGLQFLIQYYNGEERAKGNILERFSAQQFPDLHSELNLSSLELGDSALYFCASSVLIGSGNEQFFGPGTRLTVL.

This clone showed up just once. This chain links TRBV2 with TRBJ2-5; D possibly matches TRBD1 or TRBD2 (5 bases each). Per germline, CDR1 SNHLY and CDR2 FYNNEI. Deletions cut 3 bases from V and 4 bases from J, with 12 bases between. This CDR3 is built from 14 residues. The DNA of the CDR3 is TGTGCCAGCAGTGACGAGCAGAGGGGAGAGACCCAGTACTTC. Amino acids: CASSDEQRGETQYF.

The chain links TRBV28 to TRBJ1-5, with 7 bases lining up with TRBD1. CDR3 length equals 13 residues. From germline, CDR1 is MDHEN and CDR2 SYDVKM. Germline trimming cut 6 bases from V and 11 bases from J; bases unmatched to any gene: 10. CDR3 nucleotides: TGTGCCAGCAGCCGACAGGGCGGGTGGACCCAGCATTTT. Translating gives CASSRQGGWTQHF.

This rearrangement joins TRBV30 to TRBJ2-5, with 8 bases aligning to TRBD2. Trimming cost V 0 bases and J 3 bases; bases outside gene matches: 6. CDR3 size: 15 residues. CDR1 GTSNPN and CDR2 SVGIG come from the germline V gene (reference sequence). The chain's CDR3 is CAWSVLGLAKETQYF. CDR3 bases: TGTGCCTGGAGTGTACTCGGACTAGCAAAAGAGACCCAGTACTTC.

The genes are TRBV24-1 and TRBJ2-2; 8 positions match TRBD1. Germline CDR1 is KGHDR and CDR2 is SFDVKD. This CDR3 region has 16 residues. Losses at the gene ends were 8 bases for V and 1 base for J; bases not matched to a gene: 8. In DNA, the CDR3 is TGTGCCACCAAAGGGTCTGGGACAGGGAACACCGGGGAGCTGTTTTTT. Amino acids: CATKGSGTGNTGELFF.

This clone was seen a handful of times. The CDR3 reads CASSYGTVSYEQYF. The DNA for the CDR3 is TGCGCCAGCAGCTACGGGACAGTCTCCTACGAGCAGTACTTC. The genes are TRBV5-1 and TRBJ2-7; 7 nucleotides agree with TRBD1. The germline V gene has CDR1 SGHRS and CDR2 YFSETQ. The CDR3 is made up of 14 amino acids. V shed 3 bases, J shed 0 bases, and the junction held 3 bases outside the gene matches.

J is TRBJ2-1 and V is TRBV11-2; TRBD2 aligns across 12 bases. V lost 0 bases, J lost 8 bases, and 5 bases stayed unmatched. CDR3 length: 16 residues. CDR1 and CDR2 (germline): SGHAT, FQNNGV. CDR3 in amino acids: CASSLDLTSGSYEQFF. The CDR3 coding sequence is TGTGCCAGCAGCTTAGATCTGACTAGCGGGAGCTATGAGCAGTTCTTC.

The V gene is TRBV7-8, the J gene TRBJ2-7; 7 nucleotides line up with TRBD1. Germline CDR1 SGHVS, CDR2 FQNEAQ. This CDR3 comprises 14 residues. After removal of 2 bases from V and 0 bases from J, the junction contained 1 base not matched to a gene. DNA of the CDR3: TGTGCCAGCAGCTTAAGGGACAGCTCCTACGAGCAGTACTTC. Encoded protein: CASSLRDSSYEQYF.